This T cell receptor beta chain comes out of a study of blood T cells in healthy people across ages. Study conclusions and caveats: Age showed a roughly linear inverse relationship with TCR beta diversity per million T cells.

The authors ran a second PCR of roughly 6 to 12 cycles using a sample-barcoded 5' primer and a J-beta primer mix. TCRdb itself ran the 5' RACE reads through MiXCR, one entry per CDR3 protein. The sample records roughly 1.7 million distinct CDR3 sequences, about 32% being singletons. The table lists this clonotype with a few counts. Its target is unknown. Between the trimmed V and J ends, which lost 2 bases and 5 bases, there was a span of 9 bases. Germline CDR1 is SGHTA and CDR2 is FQGNSA. The CDR3 sequence is 13 residues long. V usage is TRBV7-2 and J usage is TRBJ2-5; D call uncertain. The sequenced sample consisted of blood. This TCR was sampled from a woman aged 25 to 39 in good health. CDR3 residues: CASSLKLGETQYF. In DNA, the CDR3 is TGTGCCAGCAGCTTAAAATTAGGGGAGACCCAGTACTTC.